This T cell receptor beta chain was recovered during a study of T cell changes during pregnancy in multiple sclerosis. Libraries were prepared by immunoSEQ multiplex PCR; TCRdb keeps only in-frame clonotypes and omits some of them. The data hold roughly 18,000 clones, with approximately 84% observed a single time. The ends were cut back, 0 bases at V and 0 bases at J, with 5 bases in the middle. This CDR3 comprises 15 residues. Germline V gives CDR1 LGHNA, CDR2 YSLEER. Source: CD8+ T cells from peripheral blood mononuclear cells, taken in the second trimester of pregnancy. The receptor was derived from a female donor in good health, enrolled as a control in a pregnancy study. J is TRBJ1-4 and V is TRBV4-3; D uncertain. CDR3 nucleotides: TGCGCCAGCAGCCAAGACGGAGCAACTAATGAAAAACTGTTTTTT. This translates into CASSQDGATNEKLFF.